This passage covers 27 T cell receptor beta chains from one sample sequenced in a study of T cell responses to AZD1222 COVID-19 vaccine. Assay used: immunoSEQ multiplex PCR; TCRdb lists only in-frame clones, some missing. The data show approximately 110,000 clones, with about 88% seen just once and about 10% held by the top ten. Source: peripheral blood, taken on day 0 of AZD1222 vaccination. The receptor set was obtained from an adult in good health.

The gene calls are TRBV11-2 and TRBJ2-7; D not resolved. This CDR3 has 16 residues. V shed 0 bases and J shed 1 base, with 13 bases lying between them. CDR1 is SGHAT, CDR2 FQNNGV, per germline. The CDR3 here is CASSLDSGSLSYEQYF. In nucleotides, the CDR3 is TGTGCCAGCAGCTTAGACTCAGGATCACTATCCTACGAGCAGTACTTC.

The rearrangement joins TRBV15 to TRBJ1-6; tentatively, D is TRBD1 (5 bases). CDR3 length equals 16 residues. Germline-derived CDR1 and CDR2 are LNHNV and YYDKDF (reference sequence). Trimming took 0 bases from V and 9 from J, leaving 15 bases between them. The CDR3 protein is CATSRDPVWGISPLHF. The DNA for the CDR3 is TGTGCCACCAGCAGAGACCCAGTGTGGGGGATTTCACCCCTCCACTTT.

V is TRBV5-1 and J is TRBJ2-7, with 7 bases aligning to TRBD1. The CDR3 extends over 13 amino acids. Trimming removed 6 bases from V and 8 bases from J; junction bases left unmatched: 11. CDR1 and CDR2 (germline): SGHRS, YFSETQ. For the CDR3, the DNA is TGCGCCAGCACGGAGACAGGGACGAGTAAGCAGTACTTC. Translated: CASTETGTSKQYF.

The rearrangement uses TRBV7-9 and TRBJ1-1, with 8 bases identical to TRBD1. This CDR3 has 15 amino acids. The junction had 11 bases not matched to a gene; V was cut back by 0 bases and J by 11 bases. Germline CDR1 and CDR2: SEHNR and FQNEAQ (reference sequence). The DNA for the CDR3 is TGTGCCAGCAGCTTAGCTGGTTCAGGGGGCGAGAGGGCTTTCTTT. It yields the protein CASSLAGSGGERAFF.

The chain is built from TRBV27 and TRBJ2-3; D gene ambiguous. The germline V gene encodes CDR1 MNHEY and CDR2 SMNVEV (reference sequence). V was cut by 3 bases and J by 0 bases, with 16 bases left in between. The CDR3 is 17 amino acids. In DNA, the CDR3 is TGTGCCAGCAGTTTTGTTTGGTCTATGCATAGCACAGATACGCAGTATTTT. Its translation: CASSFVWSMHSTDTQYF.

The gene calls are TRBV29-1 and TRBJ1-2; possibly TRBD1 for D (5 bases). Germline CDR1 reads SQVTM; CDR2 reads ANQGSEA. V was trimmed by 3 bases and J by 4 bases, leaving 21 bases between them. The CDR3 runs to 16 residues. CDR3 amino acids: CSVERSGPVRGYGYTF. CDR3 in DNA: TGCAGCGTTGAGAGGTCAGGGCCCGTACGAGGCTATGGCTACACCTTC.

The DNA for the CDR3 is TGTGCCAGCAGCAAGACAGGGTCGGAGACCCAGTACTTC. This encodes CASSKTGSETQYF. The chain joins TRBV11-1 to TRBJ2-5, with 7 bases matching TRBD1. The CDR3 is made up of 13 amino acids. Trimming at V came to 5 bases and at J to 5 bases, leaving 5 bases not matched to a gene. The germline CDR1 and CDR2 sequences are SGHAT and FQDESV (reference sequence).

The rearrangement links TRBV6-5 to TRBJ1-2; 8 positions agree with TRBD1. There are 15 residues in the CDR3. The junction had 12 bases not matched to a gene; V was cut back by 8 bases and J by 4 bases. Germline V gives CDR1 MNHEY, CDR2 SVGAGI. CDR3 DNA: TGTGCCAGCTGTACCCAGGGGGCGCTGGTCTATGGCTACACCTTC. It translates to CASCTQGALVYGYTF.

For the CDR3, the DNA is TGCGCCAGCAGCCAAGATCAGGCTTCTAACTATGGCTACACCTTC. It yields the protein CASSQDQASNYGYTF. The chain is built from TRBV4-1 and TRBJ1-2; D is uncertain. Germline V gives CDR1 MGHRA, CDR2 YSYEKL. CDR3 length: 15 amino acids. V lost 0 bases and J 0 bases, leaving 8 bases between the germline ends.

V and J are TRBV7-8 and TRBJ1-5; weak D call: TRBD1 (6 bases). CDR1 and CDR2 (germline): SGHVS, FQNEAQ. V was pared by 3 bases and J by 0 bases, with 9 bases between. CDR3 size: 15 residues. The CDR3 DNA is TGTGCCAGCAGCTTGGACAGACTTAGCAATCAGCCCCAGCATTTT. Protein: CASSLDRLSNQPQHF.

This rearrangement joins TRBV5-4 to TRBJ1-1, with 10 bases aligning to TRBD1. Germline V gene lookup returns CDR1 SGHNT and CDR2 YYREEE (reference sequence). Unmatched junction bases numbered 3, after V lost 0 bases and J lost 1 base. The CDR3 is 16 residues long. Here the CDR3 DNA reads TGTGCCAGCAGCTTGGGATGGGACAGGGGGAACACTGAAGCTTTCTTT. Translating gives CASSLGWDRGNTEAFF.

The CDR3 reads CASSLAGGNQPQHF. The CDR3, as DNA: TGTGCCAGCAGCTTGGCGGGTGGCAATCAGCCCCAGCATTTT. J is TRBJ1-5 and V is TRBV5-5; D unclear. Germline V gene lookup returns CDR1 SGHKS and CDR2 YYEKEE (reference sequence). The V end was cut by 0 bases, the J end by 2 bases, with 6 bases between. This CDR3 region has 14 residues.

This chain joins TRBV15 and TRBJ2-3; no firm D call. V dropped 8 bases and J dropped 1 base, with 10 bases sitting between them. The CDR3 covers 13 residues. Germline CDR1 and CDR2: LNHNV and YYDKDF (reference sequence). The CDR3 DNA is TGTGCCACCTACAAACATGGCACAGATACGCAGTATTTT. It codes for CATYKHGTDTQYF.

Written as DNA, the CDR3 is TGTGCCAGCAGCTTACCTAAGCCGGCCCCGCAGTTCTTC. Protein: CASSLPKPAPQFF. This sequence joins TRBV7-3 and TRBJ2-1; D gene ambiguous. Trimming removed 2 bases from V and 12 bases from J, with 14 bases in between. In germline, CDR1 is SGHTA, CDR2 FQGTGA. The length of the CDR3 is 13 residues.

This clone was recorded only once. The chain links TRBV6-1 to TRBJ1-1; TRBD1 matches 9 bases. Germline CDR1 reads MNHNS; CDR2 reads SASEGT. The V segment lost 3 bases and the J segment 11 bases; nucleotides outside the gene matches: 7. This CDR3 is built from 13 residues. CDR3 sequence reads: CASSEGTGRAAFF. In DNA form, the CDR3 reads TGTGCCAGCAGTGAGGGGACAGGGAGGGCGGCTTTCTTT.

This CDR3 is CASRHRELGGDTQYF. CDR3 nucleotide sequence: TGTGCCAGCAGACATCGGGAGCTGGGAGGTGATACGCAGTATTTT. The rearrangement joins TRBV11-1 to TRBJ2-3; D may be TRBD2 (6 bases). The CDR3 runs 15 residues. V dropped 6 bases and J dropped 6 bases, with 19 bases sitting between them. Germline CDR1 and CDR2: SGHAT and FQDESV (reference sequence).

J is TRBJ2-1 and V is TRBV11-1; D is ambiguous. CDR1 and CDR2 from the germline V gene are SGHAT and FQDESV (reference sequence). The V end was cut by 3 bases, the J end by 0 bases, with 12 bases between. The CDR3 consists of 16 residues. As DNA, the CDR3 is TGTGCCAGCAGCTTTAGTTATTCCAACTCCTACAATGAGCAGTTCTTC. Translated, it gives CASSFSYSNSYNEQFF. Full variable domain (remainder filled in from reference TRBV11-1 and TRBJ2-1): EAEVAQSPRYKITEKSQAVAFWCDPISGHATLYWYRQILGQGPELLVQFQDESVVDDSQLPKDRFSAERLKGVDSTLKIQPAELGDSAMYLCASSFSYSNSYNEQFFGPGTRLTVL.

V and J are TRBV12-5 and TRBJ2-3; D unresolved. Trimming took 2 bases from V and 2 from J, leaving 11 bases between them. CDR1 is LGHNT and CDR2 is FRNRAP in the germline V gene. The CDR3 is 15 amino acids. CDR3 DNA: TGTGCTAGTGGTTTGTTGCTTGCCCTCACAGATACGCAGTATTTT. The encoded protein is CASGLLLALTDTQYF. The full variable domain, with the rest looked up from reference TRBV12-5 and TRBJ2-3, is DARVTQTPRHKVTEMGQEVTMRCQPILGHNTVFWYRQTMMQGLELLAYFRNRAPLDDSGMPKDRFSAEMPDATLATLKIQPSEPRDSAVYFCASGLLLALTDTQYFGPGTRLTVL.

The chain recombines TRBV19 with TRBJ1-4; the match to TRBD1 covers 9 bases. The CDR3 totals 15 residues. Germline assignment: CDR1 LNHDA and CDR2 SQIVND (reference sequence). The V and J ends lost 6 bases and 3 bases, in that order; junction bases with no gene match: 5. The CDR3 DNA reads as TGTGCCAGTAGGAACAGGGGGCGGGCTAATGAAAAACTGTTTTTT. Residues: CASRNRGRANEKLFF. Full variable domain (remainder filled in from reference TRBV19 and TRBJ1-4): DGGITQSPKYLFRKEGQNVTLSCEQNLNHDAMYWYRQDPGQGLRLIYYSQIVNDFQKGDIAEGYSVSREKKESFPLTVTSAQKNPTAFYLCASRNRGRANEKLFFGSGTQLSVL.

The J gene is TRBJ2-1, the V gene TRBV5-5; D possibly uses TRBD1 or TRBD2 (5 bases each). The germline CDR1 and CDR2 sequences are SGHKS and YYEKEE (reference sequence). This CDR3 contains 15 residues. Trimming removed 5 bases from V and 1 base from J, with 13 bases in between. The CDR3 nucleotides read TGTGCCAGCAGAACCGGGACCGGATCCTACAATGAGCAGTTCTTC. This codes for CASRTGTGSYNEQFF.

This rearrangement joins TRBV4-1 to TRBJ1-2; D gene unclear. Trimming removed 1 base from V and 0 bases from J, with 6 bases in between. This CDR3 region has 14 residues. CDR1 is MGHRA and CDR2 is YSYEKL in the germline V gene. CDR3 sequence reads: CASSQGGANYGYTF. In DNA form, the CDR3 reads TGCGCCAGCAGCCAAGGCGGGGCTAACTATGGCTACACCTTC.

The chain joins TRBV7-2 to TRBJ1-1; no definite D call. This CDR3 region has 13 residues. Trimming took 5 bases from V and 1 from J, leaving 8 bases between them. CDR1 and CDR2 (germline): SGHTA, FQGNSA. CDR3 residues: CASSTRKNTEAFF. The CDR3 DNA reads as TGTGCCAGCAGCACCCGGAAGAACACTGAAGCTTTCTTT.

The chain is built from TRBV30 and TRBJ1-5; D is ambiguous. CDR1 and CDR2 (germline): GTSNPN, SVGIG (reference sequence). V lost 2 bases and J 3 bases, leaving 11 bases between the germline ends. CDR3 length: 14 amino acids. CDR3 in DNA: TGTGCCTGGAGTTCCACGGGTACCAATCAGCCCCAGCATTTT. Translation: CAWSSTGTNQPQHF.

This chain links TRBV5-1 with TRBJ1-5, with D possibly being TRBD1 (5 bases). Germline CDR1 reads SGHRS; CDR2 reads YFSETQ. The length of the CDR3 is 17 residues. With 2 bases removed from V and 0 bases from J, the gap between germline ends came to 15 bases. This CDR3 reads CASSLTGTLLSNQPQHF. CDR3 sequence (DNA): TGCGCCAGCAGCTTAACCGGGACTTTACTTAGCAATCAGCCCCAGCATTTT.

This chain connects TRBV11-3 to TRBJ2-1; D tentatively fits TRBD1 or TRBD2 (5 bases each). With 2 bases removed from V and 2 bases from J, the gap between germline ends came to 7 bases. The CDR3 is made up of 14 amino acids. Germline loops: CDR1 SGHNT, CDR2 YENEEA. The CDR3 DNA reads TGTGCCAGCAGCTTATGGGGACCCTACAATGAGCAGTTCTTC. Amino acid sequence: CASSLWGPYNEQFF.

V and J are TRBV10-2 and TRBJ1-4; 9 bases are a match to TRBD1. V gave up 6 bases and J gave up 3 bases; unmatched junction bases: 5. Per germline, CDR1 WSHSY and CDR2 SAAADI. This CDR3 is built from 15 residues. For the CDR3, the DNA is TGCGCCAGCAGAGCGGACAGGGGAGCTAATGAAAAACTGTTTTTT. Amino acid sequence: CASRADRGANEKLFF.

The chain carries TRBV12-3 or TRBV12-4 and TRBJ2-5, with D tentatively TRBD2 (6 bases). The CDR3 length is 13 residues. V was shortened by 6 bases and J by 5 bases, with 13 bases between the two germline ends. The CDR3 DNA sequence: TGTGCCAGCAGACCCGGGAGTGCGGAGACCCAGTACTTC. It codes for CASRPGSAETQYF.